This entry concerns a single TCR beta chain. The record originates from a study of technical replicates of blood from a few donors. Profiling relied on immunoSEQ multiplex PCR, and the TCRdb table lists in-frame clones only, not all of them. The sample shows 75,000 to 95,000 clones, 85% to 95% of them seen only once. The sequenced sample consisted of T cells isolated from PBMCs. The TCR was taken from a human donor in good health.

The chain's CDR3 is CASRGDSYTGELFF. Here the CDR3 DNA reads TGCGCCAGCAGAGGGGACAGCTACACCGGGGAGCTGTTTTTT. The chain is built from TRBV5-1 and TRBJ2-2; 7 bases fit TRBD1. Germline V CDR1 and CDR2: SGHRS, YFSETQ. CDR3 length: 14 residues. J lost 3 bases, V lost 5 bases, and 4 bases had no gene match.